This T cell receptor (beta chain) came from a study of identical twins. Study-level results: Models underestimated out-of-frame TCR alpha sharing in monozygotic twins.

V lost 4 bases to trimming and J lost 5 bases, with 15 bases between them. The germline CDR1 and CDR2 sequences are SNHLY and FYNNEI. CDR3 length equals 16 residues. This clonotype was observed a few times. As yet, its antigen is unknown. Template switching added a universal primer binding site, and final cDNA carried unique molecular identifiers. TCRdb called the 5' RACE reads again in MiXCR, with one record for every CDR3 protein. The data show roughly 220,000 distinct CDR3 sequences, 6% to 7% seen once. These data were also reused for a study on T cells expressing NK-cell markers.

This TCR was recovered from a woman between 18 and 30 years old in good health. The specimen sequenced was CD8+ T cells sorted from blood. The chain uses TRBV2 and TRBJ1-6, with D perhaps matching TRBD1 (5 bases). CDR3 in amino acids: CASSGGVPNDNSPLHF. The CDR3 bases are TGTGCCAGCAGTGGAGGGGTCCCGAACGATAATTCACCCCTCCACTTT.